Listed below are T cell receptor beta chains from one sample, sequenced in a study of glioma-infiltrating T cells after dendritic cell vaccination. Here immunoSEQ multiplex PCR was the method, and the copy in TCRdb shows in-frame clones only, minus some. The sample has about 65,000 clones; 86% are singletons. The specimen comprised blood, sampled after dendritic cell vaccination. The source is a human donor with glioblastoma. Both conserved end residues are part of each CDR3. The order of the fields is V gene, clone size, CDR3 protein. Part of the rows lack a size; the others show once, few, many or a class for expanded clones.

V gene: TRBV5-1; clone size: NA; CDR3 protein: CASSLVGLQADTQYF
V gene: TRBV7-2; clone size: few; CDR3 protein: CASSVRGFGEKLFF
V gene: TRBV7-2; clone size: NA; CDR3 protein: CASSLIFRDRGQRGTEAFF
V gene: TRBV6-5; clone size: NA; CDR3 protein: CASRPDSLPRSEQYF
V gene: TRBV2; clone size: NA; CDR3 protein: CARGGTGLTDTQYF
V gene: TRBV4-1; clone size: NA; CDR3 protein: CASSPGDLRDTQYF
V gene: TRBV27; clone size: NA; CDR3 protein: CASSTFRPTGFAQETQYF
V gene: TRBV30; clone size: NA; CDR3 protein: CAWTGGTDTQYF
V gene: TRBV10-2; clone size: NA; CDR3 protein: CASSEGGAGSPLHF
V gene: TRBV7-3; clone size: NA; CDR3 protein: CASSLGGVGRYAGELFF
V gene: TRBV28; clone size: NA; CDR3 protein: CATKARGLTEAFF
V gene: TRBV11-3; clone size: NA; CDR3 protein: CASSRTGNSYNEQFF
V gene: TRBV27; clone size: once; CDR3 protein: CASSPPNRRSYEQYF
V gene: TRBV2; clone size: NA; CDR3 protein: CASSESVAGAGGNEQFF
V gene: TRBV4-3; clone size: NA; CDR3 protein: CASSQDLPSGANVLTF
V gene: TRBV27; clone size: once; CDR3 protein: CASQSGGRLNANEAFF
V gene: TRBV5-4; clone size: NA; CDR3 protein: CASSGGGLAGYTGELFF
V gene: TRBV11-2; clone size: NA; CDR3 protein: CASSSNVYPYEQYF
V gene: TRBV10-2; clone size: NA; CDR3 protein: CASILQGQVDTGELFF
V gene: TRBV5-4; clone size: NA; CDR3 protein: CASSPEQRGISYEQYF
V gene: TRBV27; clone size: NA; CDR3 protein: CASSSLDRGTTDTQYF
V gene: TRBV7-8; clone size: few; CDR3 protein: CASSLGETYQQFF
V gene: TRBV7-2; clone size: NA; CDR3 protein: CATQRAGRTDTQYF
V gene: TRBV7-2; clone size: NA; CDR3 protein: CASSPTSGRASSYNEQFF
V gene: TRBV10-3; clone size: NA; CDR3 protein: CAISEVQGPQYF
V gene: TRBV6-1; clone size: NA; CDR3 protein: CASSEVPWGAGANVLTF
V gene: TRBV7-9; clone size: NA; CDR3 protein: CASSSGQDNEQFF